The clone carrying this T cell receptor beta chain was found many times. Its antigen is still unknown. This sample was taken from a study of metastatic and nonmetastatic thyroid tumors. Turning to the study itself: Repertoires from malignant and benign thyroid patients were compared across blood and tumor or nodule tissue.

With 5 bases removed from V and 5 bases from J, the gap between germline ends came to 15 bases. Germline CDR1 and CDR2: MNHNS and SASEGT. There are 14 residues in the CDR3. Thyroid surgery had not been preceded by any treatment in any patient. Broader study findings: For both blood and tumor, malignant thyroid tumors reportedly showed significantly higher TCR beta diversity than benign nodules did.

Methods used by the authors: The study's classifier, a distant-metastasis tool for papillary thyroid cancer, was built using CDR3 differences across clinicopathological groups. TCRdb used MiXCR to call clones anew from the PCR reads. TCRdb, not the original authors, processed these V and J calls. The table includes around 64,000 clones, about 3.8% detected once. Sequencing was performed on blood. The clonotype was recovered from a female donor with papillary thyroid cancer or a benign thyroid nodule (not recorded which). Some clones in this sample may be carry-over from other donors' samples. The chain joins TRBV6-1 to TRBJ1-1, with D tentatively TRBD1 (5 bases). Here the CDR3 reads CASSQSGGRTEAFF. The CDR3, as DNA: TGTGCCAGCAGTCAGAGCGGGGGACGGACTGAAGCTTTCTTT.